This passage covers 27 T cell receptor beta chains from one sample sequenced in a study of OX40 agonist ivuxolimab in advanced cancers. Sequencing used immunoSEQ multiplex PCR; TCRdb keeps in-frame clones, though not all of them. The sample carries over 4,500 clones, 65% to 70% recorded once. Source: CD4+ or CD8+ T cells sorted from blood, taken in a trial of the OX40 agonist ivuxolimab. These receptors originate from an adult with an advanced solid tumor such as melanoma, head and neck, liver or kidney cancer.

The gene calls are TRBV1 and TRBJ1-2. TRBV1 constitutes a pseudogene. The CDR3 is made up of 15 amino acids. CDR3 in amino acids: CASKEEELANYGYTF. The CDR3 coding sequence is TGCGCCAGCAAGGAGGAGGAGTTAGCTAACTATGGCTACACCTTC.

The CDR3 spells CAGHSAQGAPADTQYF. The CDR3 bases are TGTGCCGGTCATAGTGCACAGGGGGCGCCGGCTGATACGCAGTATTTT. This chain joins TRBV7-2 and TRBJ2-3; TRBD1 matches at 9 bases. The CDR3 has 16 residues. V lost 11 bases to trimming and J lost 6 bases; unmatched junction nucleotides: 18. CDR1 and CDR2 from the germline V gene are SGHTA and FQGNSA.

This rearrangement joins TRBV6-5 to TRBJ2-7, with TRBD1 matching 9 bases. Losses at the gene ends were 2 bases for V and 6 bases for J; bases not matched to a gene: 2. The CDR3 sequence is 13 residues long. In germline, CDR1 is MNHEY, CDR2 SVGAGI. CDR3: CASSYGTGSEQYF. In nucleotides, the CDR3 is TGTGCCAGCAGTTACGGGACAGGGAGCGAGCAGTACTTC.

The chain has TRBV4-2 and TRBJ2-2; no clear D gene. The length of the CDR3 is 15 residues. The ends were cut back, 4 bases at V and 2 bases at J, with 11 bases in the middle. Germline lookup yields CDR1 LGHNA and CDR2 YNFKEQ. The CDR3 loop is CASSPQDLNTGELFF. As DNA, the CDR3 is TGTGCCAGCAGCCCTCAGGACCTTAACACCGGGGAGCTGTTTTTT.

The rearrangement links TRBV7-6 to TRBJ2-2; 8 positions match TRBD2. V trimming: 1 base; J trimming: 2 bases; junction bases outside the gene matches: 6. The germline gives CDR1 SGHVS, CDR2 FNYEAQ. This CDR3 comprises 17 residues. CDR3 region: CASSLVWSGGNTGELFF. CDR3 nucleotide sequence: TGTGCCAGCAGCTTAGTGTGGAGCGGGGGAAACACCGGGGAGCTGTTTTTT.

The chain combines TRBV10-2 with TRBJ1-6; D is perhaps TRBD1 (6 bases). CDR3 length: 14 residues. Per germline, CDR1 WSHSY and CDR2 SAAADI. Trimming pared 7 bases from V and 6 bases from J, leaving 13 bases between. The CDR3 sequence: CASISDSLNSPLHF. The CDR3 DNA sequence: TGCGCCAGCATTTCGGACAGCCTTAATTCACCCCTCCACTTT.

V and J are TRBV7-9 and TRBJ1-1; D uncertain. The germline V and J ends were trimmed by 3 bases and 5 bases, with 13 bases remaining between them. This CDR3 has 14 amino acids. Germline CDR1 SEHNR, CDR2 FQNEAQ (reference sequence). CDR3 in DNA: TGTGCCAGCAGCTTCCCGCAGGAGGGTACTGAAGCTTTCTTT. This translates into CASSFPQEGTEAFF. The complete variable domain, with remaining parts taken from reference TRBV7-9 and TRBJ1-1, reads DTGVSQNPRHKITKRGQNVTFRCDPISEHNRLYWYRQTLGQGPEFLTYFQNEAQLEKSRLLSDRFSAERPKGSFSTLEIQRTEQGDSAMYLCASSFPQEGTEAFFGQGTRLTVV.

This clone has a single count. This chain uses TRBV5-1 with TRBJ1-2, with 9 bases matching TRBD1. The J segment lost 14 bases and the V segment lost 0 bases, leaving 8 bases of the junction unmatched. This CDR3 is 13 amino acids long. Germline assignment: CDR1 SGHRS and CDR2 YFSETQ. The CDR3 is CASSLGTGDPGTF. CDR3 DNA: TGCGCCAGCAGCTTGGGGACAGGGGATCCGGGGACCTTC.

This chain uses TRBV4-1 with TRBJ1-1; a weak D match, TRBD1 (6 bases). Germline V gene data show CDR1 as MGHRA and CDR2 as YSYEKL. Trimming shortened V by 0 bases and J by 4 bases, and 9 bases separated the two germline ends. This CDR3 region has 14 residues. Written as DNA, the CDR3 is TGCGCCAGCAGCCAAGAACACAGGGTCACTGAAGCTTTCTTT. This codes for CASSQEHRVTEAFF.

This chain links TRBV11-1 with TRBJ2-7, with TRBD1 matching 7 bases. Looked up from germline, CDR1 is SGHAT and CDR2 is FQDESV (reference sequence). V was pared by 5 bases and J by 1 base, with 2 bases of the junction left unmatched. The CDR3 loop spans 13 amino acids. CDR3 in DNA: TGTGCCAGCAGCCACAGGGGATCCTACGAGCAGTACTTC. Amino acid sequence: CASSHRGSYEQYF.

The chain carries TRBV9 and TRBJ2-1; 8 bases fit TRBD2. The junction had 18 bases not matched to a gene; V was cut back by 4 bases and J by 0 bases. This CDR3 has 20 residues. CDR1 is SGDLS and CDR2 is YYNGEE in the germline V gene. The CDR3 sequence: CASSTTPLAGNTRSYNEQFF. The CDR3 DNA follows: TGTGCCAGCAGCACCACTCCCCTAGCGGGTAACACCCGCTCCTACAATGAGCAGTTCTTC.

This clone was detected a few times. The J gene is TRBJ2-5, the V gene TRBV7-6; D is uncertain. CDR3 length equals 14 residues. The germline CDR1 and CDR2 sequences are SGHVS and FNYEAQ. Trimming pared 5 bases from V and 0 bases from J, leaving 10 bases between. The CDR3 DNA sequence: TGTGCCAGCAGCCCTCTAGGGAACCAAGAGACCCAGTACTTC. Translated, it gives CASSPLGNQETQYF. The full variable domain, completed using reference TRBV7-6 and TRBJ2-5, is GAGVSQSPRYKVTKRGQDVALRCDPISGHVSLYWYRQALGQGPEFLTYFNYEAQQDKSGLPNDRFSAERPEGSISTLTIQRTEQRDSAMYRCASSPLGNQETQYFGPGTRLLVL.

The chain employs TRBV6-4 and TRBJ1-2; D possibly corresponds to TRBD1 (6 bases). Germline CDR1 reads MRHNA; CDR2 reads SNTAGT. CDR3 length equals 15 residues. V was trimmed by 5 bases and J by 10 bases, leaving 23 bases between them. CDR3 loop: CASSTGSAALGDYTF. The CDR3 region has the DNA TGTGCCAGCAGTACAGGGTCAGCCGCTCTGGGGGACTACACCTTC.

This clone is classed as medium-sized. This rearrangement joins TRBV6-1 to TRBJ1-1, with D perhaps TRBD1 (5 bases). Trimming stripped 5 bases from V and 8 bases from J, with 9 bases between. CDR3 length: 11 residues. CDR1 MNHNS and CDR2 SASEGT come from the germline V gene. CDR3 sequence (DNA): TGTGCCAGCAGTCCGGGACTAGAAGCTTTCTTT. This codes for CASSPGLEAFF.

The genes are TRBV5-1 and TRBJ2-7; unclear D gene. In germline, CDR1 is SGHRS, CDR2 YFSETQ. This CDR3 spans 13 amino acids. The V and J ends lost 7 bases and 3 bases respectively, with 14 bases between them. For the CDR3, the DNA is TGCGCCAGCCGGGTCAGTTCCTTCTACGAGCAGTACTTC. Amino acids: CASRVSSFYEQYF.

This chain uses TRBV7-9 with TRBJ1-1; D remains ambiguous. CDR3 size: 18 residues. V was pared by 4 bases and J by 0 bases, with 21 bases between. CDR1 is SEHNR and CDR2 is FQNEAQ in the germline V gene (reference sequence). The CDR3 nucleotides are TGTGCCAGCAGCTCCCAAGGCGAATATGGTTGGATGAACACTGAAGCTTTCTTT. Translating gives CASSSQGEYGWMNTEAFF.

This sequence joins TRBV19 and TRBJ2-1; D is uncertain. The CDR3 extends over 11 amino acids. Germline V gene sequence: CDR1 LNHDA, CDR2 SQIVND (reference sequence). The germline V and J ends were trimmed by 6 bases and 9 bases, with 9 bases remaining between them. CDR3 protein: CASSLSTEQFF. CDR3 in DNA: TGTGCCAGTAGCCTCAGCACTGAGCAGTTCTTC.

The chain uses TRBV11-2 and TRBJ1-1, with D possibly being TRBD1 (5 bases). The germline V and J ends were trimmed by 5 bases and 4 bases, with 14 bases remaining between them. The CDR3 covers 14 residues. Germline V CDR1 and CDR2: SGHAT, FQNNGV. The CDR3 coding sequence is TGTGCCAGCAGCCCGTGGGGTGGGGGCACTGAAGCTTTCTTT. This translates into CASSPWGGGTEAFF.

This sequence joins TRBV6-5 and TRBJ1-1; tentative D call: TRBD1 (5 bases). This CDR3 is built from 12 residues. Germline lookup yields CDR1 MNHEY and CDR2 SVGAGI. V lost 6 bases and J 5 bases, leaving 10 bases between the germline ends. As DNA, the CDR3 is TGTGCCAGCAGCGACAGAATAACTGAAGCTTTCTTT. Its protein product is CASSDRITEAFF.

This clone was seen only a few times. The CDR3 loop reads CASSKGTATYEQYF. The CDR3 DNA sequence: TGTGCCAGCAGCAAAGGGACGGCCACCTACGAGCAGTACTTC. The chain combines TRBV9 with TRBJ2-7; D may be TRBD1 or TRBD2 (5 bases each). This CDR3 contains 14 residues. CDR1 and CDR2 (germline): SGDLS, YYNGEE. Trimming removed 4 bases at V and 2 bases at J, with 13 bases between.

This chain's CDR3 is CASSRWADTQYF. As DNA, the CDR3 is TGTGCCAGCAGCCGATGGGCAGATACGCAGTATTTT. The rearrangement uses TRBV11-2 and TRBJ2-3; D unresolved. The CDR3 length is 12 residues. The V gene lost 5 bases and the J gene lost 4 bases, with 7 bases spanning the gap. The germline V gene encodes CDR1 SGHAT and CDR2 FQNNGV. The full variable domain, its missing parts supplied by reference TRBV11-2 and TRBJ2-3, is EAGVAQSPRYKIIEKRQSVAFWCNPISGHATLYWYQQILGQGPKLLIQFQNNGVVDDSQLPKDRFSAERLKGVDSTLKIQPAKLEDSAVYLCASSRWADTQYFGPGTRLTVL.

V and J are TRBV9 and TRBJ2-1; 16 nucleotides match TRBD2. J gave up 2 bases and V 3 bases, and 2 bases lay outside the gene matches. In germline, CDR1 is SGDLS, CDR2 YYNGEE. CDR3 length: 17 amino acids. The CDR3: CASSAGTSGGAYNEQFF. The DNA of the CDR3 is TGTGCCAGCAGCGCTGGGACTAGCGGGGGGGCCTACAATGAGCAGTTCTTC.

This rearrangement joins TRBV19 to TRBJ1-1; 7 nucleotides match TRBD1. The CDR3 loop spans 16 amino acids. The germline V gene encodes CDR1 LNHDA and CDR2 SQIVND (reference sequence). The ends lost 5 bases at V and 0 bases at J; junction bases unmatched: 9. CDR3 sequence: CASSVLRGTVNTEAFF. CDR3 DNA: TGTGCCAGTAGTGTCCTTAGGGGGACAGTGAACACTGAAGCTTTCTTT.

The chain links TRBV4-1 to TRBJ2-7; D not resolved. This CDR3 contains 15 residues. Germline V CDR1 and CDR2: MGHRA, YSYEKL. Deletions cut 1 base from V and 3 bases from J, with 13 bases between. CDR3 region: CASSQVPAAFYEQYF. CDR3 DNA sequence: TGCGCCAGCAGCCAAGTCCCCGCCGCTTTCTACGAGCAGTACTTC.

The chain recombines TRBV11-2 with TRBJ1-4; no clear D gene. The germline V and J ends were trimmed by 0 bases and 1 base, with 9 bases remaining between them. The CDR3 is 16 amino acids. The germline V gene encodes CDR1 SGHAT and CDR2 FQNNGV. The CDR3 protein is CASSLEGSRTNEKLFF. CDR3 DNA sequence: TGTGCCAGCAGCTTAGAAGGCTCCAGAACTAATGAAAAACTGTTTTTT.

This sequence joins TRBV5-6 and TRBJ2-5; D gene ambiguous. V was pared by 1 base and J by 5 bases, with 18 bases between. The length of the CDR3 is 16 residues. Germline V gives CDR1 SGHDT, CDR2 YYEEEE. The CDR3 DNA reads TGTGCCAGCAGCTTGTTGCCCTCAGACATACAGGAGACCCAGTACTTC. Translated, it gives CASSLLPSDIQETQYF.

This clone was picked up a small number of times. The germline gene is not matched at one end of the junction; a read error may be the cause. The genes are TRBV6-6 and TRBJ2-7; D remains ambiguous. The CDR3 totals 12 residues. Per the germline V gene, CDR1 is MNHNY and CDR2 is SVGAGI (reference sequence). The CDR3 DNA reads TGTGCCAGCAGTTACCCCTCCGACGAGCAGTACTTC. It is translated as CASSYPSDEQYF.